This TCR beta chain is drawn from a study of human T cells and chemical hapten exposure. The germline V and J ends were trimmed by 3 bases and 8 bases, with 14 bases remaining between them. This CDR3 region has 15 residues. CDR1 SGHTA and CDR2 FQGNSA come from the germline V gene. MiXCR, applied by TCRdb to the RACE reads, yields one record per CDR3 protein. The data contain just under 65,000 distinct CDR3 sequences, 11% of them singletons. This clonotype was detected ten times or more. The time point: patch test 3, about 24 weeks after DPC sensitization. Stated treatment: therapeutic diphenylcyclopropenone sensitization with weekly scalp DPC.

The sequences come from whole blood, collected in connection with sensitization to the hapten diphenylcyclopropenone (DPC). This clonotype originated in a woman aged 25-40 years with alopecia areata. Some clones in this sample may be carry-over from other donors' samples. This chain uses TRBV7-2 with TRBJ1-6; D not resolved. This chain's CDR3 is CASSLSVAAHSPLHF. The DNA for the CDR3 is TGTGCCAGCAGCTTGTCGGTAGCCGCCCATTCACCCCTCCACTTT. The entire variable domain, with the rest obtained from reference TRBV7-2 and TRBJ1-6, is as follows: GAGVSQSPSNKVTEKGKDVELRCDPISGHTALYWYRQSLGQGLEFLIYFQGNSAPDKSGLPSDRFSAERTGGSVSTLTIQRTQQEDSAVYLCASSLSVAAHSPLHFGNGTRLTVT.